One sample yielded the 3 T cell receptor beta chains listed below, sequenced in a study of response to subunit inactivated influenza vaccine. Via MiXCR, TCRdb re-called the RT-PCR reads, giving one row per CDR3 protein. The profile covers around 760,000 distinct CDR3 sequences, with approximately 14% appearing a single time and 6.5% to 8.5% taken by the ten largest. The sequenced sample was PBMCs from blood, obtained less than 15 days before vaccination. The source is a man in his fifties who received an inactivated influenza vaccine.

The chain has TRBV7-2 and TRBJ1-3; D unclear. Between the trimmed V and J ends, which lost 5 bases and 1 base, there was a span of 9 bases. This CDR3 contains 14 residues. CDR1 and CDR2 (germline): SGHTA, FQGNSA. DNA for the CDR3: TGTGCCAGCAGCAGCCCGGAATCTGGAAACACCATATATTTT. Its protein is CASSSPESGNTIYF.

The sample holds a few counts of this clonotype. V gene TRBV12-5 combines with J gene TRBJ2-1, with D tentatively TRBD2 (5 bases). The CDR3 contains 14 residues. CDR1 LGHNT and CDR2 FRNRAP come from the germline V gene. The V and J ends lost 6 bases and 5 bases respectively, with 14 bases between them. CDR3 DNA sequence: TGTGCTAGTGGGTTCAGCGGAAATGACAATGAGCAGTTCTTC. This encodes CASGFSGNDNEQFF.

This clonotype was observed many times. This chain uses TRBV29-1 with TRBJ2-5; D is undetermined. The CDR3 has 13 amino acids. The germline V gene has CDR1 SQVTM and CDR2 ANQGSEA. Trimming cost V 6 bases and J 3 bases, with 14 bases left between them. Written as DNA, the CDR3 is TGCAGCGTCGGGCCCACCGCGGAAGAGACCCAGTACTTC. It is translated as CSVGPTAEETQYF.